This TCR beta chain was sequenced for a study of blood T cell repertoires in COVID-19. Turning to the study itself: Sample material is recorded as cDNA or gDNA derived from T cells, B-cell-depleted T cells, or PBMCs.

V shed 1 base, J shed 8 bases, and the junction held 12 bases outside the gene matches. In germline, CDR1 is SGHTA, CDR2 FQGTGA. CDR3 size: 16 residues. Profiling relied on immunoSEQ multiplex PCR, and the TCRdb table lists in-frame clones only, not all of them. The sample records about 61,000 clones, approximately 80% being singletons. The genes are TRBV7-3 and TRBJ1-2; 8 nucleotides match TRBD1. The sample comprised peripheral blood. This TCR was sampled from a man at least 80 years old with active or convalescent COVID-19. The CDR3 DNA is TGTGCCAGCAGCTTAATCGCCCGGACAGGGAATGACGGCTACACCTTC. As protein: CASSLIARTGNDGYTF.